The 24 T cell receptor beta chains in this list originate from one sample, sequenced in a study of T cells in Graves' hyperthyroidism and ophthalmopathy. Regions amplified from RNA transcripts were the TCR beta CDR3 regions. The HTBI set primed first-round TCR CDR3 RT-PCR. Each CDR3 protein gets one entry after TCRdb re-called the multiplex PCR reads with MiXCR. The sample lists some 490,000 distinct CDR3 sequences; roughly 23% were seen once. Material for sequencing was blood. Source of these receptors: a woman in her sixties or seventies with Graves' ophthalmopathy.

This clonotype was seen more than once but under ten times. The chain has TRBV19 and TRBJ2-5; 7 nucleotides line up with TRBD2. CDR1 and CDR2 (germline): LNHDA, SQIVND (reference sequence). Germline trimming cut 3 bases from V and 3 bases from J; bases unmatched to any gene: 7. This CDR3 comprises 15 residues. This CDR3 is CASSMGSGLEETQYF. The CDR3 nucleotides are TGTGCCAGTAGTATGGGTAGCGGGCTGGAAGAGACCCAGTACTTC.

This sequence joins TRBV30 and TRBJ1-2; no clear D. Between the trimmed V and J ends, which lost 2 bases and 2 bases, there was a span of 9 bases. Germline CDR1 GTSNPN, CDR2 SVGIG (reference sequence). CDR3 length: 13 amino acids. CDR3 loop: CAWSPLGNYGYTF. The CDR3 DNA reads as TGTGCCTGGAGTCCCCTGGGGAACTATGGCTACACCTTC.

The chain combines TRBV6-4 with TRBJ1-5; a weak D match, TRBD1 (5 bases). The CDR3 runs to 16 residues. Germline V CDR1 and CDR2: MRHNA, SNTAGT. V shed 2 bases and J shed 6 bases, with 17 bases lying between them. The CDR3 is CASSDRGSPRGQPQHF. The CDR3 nucleotides are TGTGCCAGCAGTGACAGGGGCTCCCCGAGGGGTCAGCCCCAGCATTTT.

V usage is TRBV12-3 or TRBV12-4 and J usage is TRBJ2-1, with D hard to call. V was clipped by 3 bases and J by 8 bases, with 8 bases between them. CDR3 length: 12 residues. DNA of the CDR3: TGTGCCAGCAGTTTCGTTGTGTATGAGCAGTTCTTC. Residues: CASSFVVYEQFF.

The chain recombines TRBV11-3 with TRBJ1-1, with D possibly matching TRBD1 (5 bases). There are 14 residues in the CDR3. Trimming pared 4 bases from V and 4 bases from J, leaving 13 bases between. CDR1 is SGHNT, CDR2 YENEEA, per germline. The CDR3 region has the DNA TGTGCCAGCAGCTCGGGACTGCCGGGCACTGAAGCTTTCTTT. Protein: CASSSGLPGTEAFF.

The rearrangement joins TRBV25-1 to TRBJ2-1; D may be TRBD1 or TRBD2 (5 bases each). The CDR3 spans 12 residues. The germline CDR1 and CDR2 sequences are MGHDK and SYGVNS. V was trimmed by 5 bases and J by 7 bases, leaving 9 bases between them. The CDR3 DNA follows: TGTGCCAGCAGTAGGGACCTAAATGAGCAGTTCTTC. It translates to CASSRDLNEQFF.

The gene calls are TRBV30 and TRBJ1-1; the match to TRBD1 covers 10 bases. Germline V gives CDR1 GTSNPN, CDR2 SVGIG (reference sequence). The junction had 7 bases not matched to a gene; V was cut back by 2 bases and J by 1 base. The CDR3 spans 16 residues. CDR3 loop: CAWSNRQGAGNTEAFF. The DNA for the CDR3 is TGTGCCTGGAGTAATCGACAGGGGGCCGGGAACACTGAAGCTTTCTTT.

This clonotype has just a few counts. V usage is TRBV25-1 and J usage is TRBJ2-3; 10 bases match TRBD2. V was clipped by 4 bases and J by 4 bases; unmatched bases: 11. This CDR3 has 17 residues. Germline CDR1 is MGHDK and CDR2 is SYGVNS. The chain's CDR3 is CASSGPSSGRFSDTQYF. Written as DNA, the CDR3 is TGTGCCAGCAGTGGACCCTCTAGCGGGAGATTTTCAGATACGCAGTATTTT.

This sequence joins TRBV9 and TRBJ1-2; D uncertain. Germline CDR1 is SGDLS and CDR2 is YYNGEE. V lost 4 bases and J lost 1, with 14 bases in between. CDR3 length: 15 amino acids. As DNA, the CDR3 is TGTGCCAGCAGCCCCCGAAATGGTTTTAACTATGGCTACACCTTC. Protein: CASSPRNGFNYGYTF.

The chain carries TRBV24-1 and TRBJ2-2; D is undetermined. Germline CDR1 and CDR2: KGHDR and SFDVKD. V lost 3 bases and J 0 bases, leaving 7 bases between the germline ends. The CDR3 loop spans 15 amino acids. CDR3 loop: CATSDSVANTGELFF. CDR3 DNA sequence: TGTGCCACCAGTGATAGCGTAGCGAACACCGGGGAGCTGTTTTTT.

This chain uses TRBV5-1 with TRBJ2-3; the match to TRBD2 covers 7 bases. The CDR3 has 15 amino acids. Trimming cost V 3 bases and J 1 base; bases outside gene matches: 5. CDR1 is SGHRS, CDR2 YFSETQ, per germline. The CDR3 sequence: CASSSSGDRTDTQYF. In DNA form, the CDR3 reads TGCGCCAGCAGCTCGAGCGGGGACCGCACAGATACGCAGTATTTT.

The chain employs TRBV3-1 and TRBJ2-5, with TRBD2 matching over 14 bases. There are 16 residues in the CDR3. Germline loops: CDR1 LGHDT, CDR2 YNNKEL (reference sequence). V shed 5 bases, J shed 4 bases, and the junction held 6 bases outside the gene matches. CDR3 sequence reads: CASSIGTSGRAETQYF. The CDR3 DNA is TGTGCCAGCAGCATAGGGACTAGCGGGAGAGCAGAGACCCAGTACTTC.

This clonotype was recorded a few times. The chain couples TRBV3-1 to TRBJ2-7, with D possibly TRBD1 on 5 matching bases. Germline CDR1 LGHDT, CDR2 YNNKEL (reference sequence). V was pared by 4 bases and J by 5 bases, with 12 bases between. This CDR3 is built from 13 residues. Here the CDR3 DNA reads TGTGCCAGCAGCCCTCCCTGGACAAACGAGCAGTACTTC. It specifies CASSPPWTNEQYF.

This clonotype has just a few counts. The V and J genes are TRBV3-1 and TRBJ2-1; D is undetermined. The V and J ends lost 3 bases and 9 bases respectively, with 12 bases between them. CDR1 is LGHDT and CDR2 is YNNKEL in the germline V gene (reference sequence). This CDR3 contains 13 residues. The CDR3 DNA is TGTGCCAGCAGCCATAGAGGAACGGGTGAGCAGTTCTTC. Translation: CASSHRGTGEQFF.

The chain joins TRBV3-1 to TRBJ1-2; the D is unclear. The CDR3 covers 15 residues. Per germline, CDR1 LGHDT and CDR2 YNNKEL (reference sequence). V lost 1 base to trimming and J lost 1 base, with 10 bases between them. CDR3 residues: CASSQGSSRNYGYTF. In DNA, the CDR3 is TGTGCCAGCAGCCAAGGTTCGAGTCGTAACTATGGCTACACCTTC.

This clonotype turned up a few times. The chain employs TRBV7-3 and TRBJ1-4; TRBD1 is a possible D gene (5 bases). Germline loops: CDR1 SGHTA, CDR2 FQGTGA. Trimming pared 5 bases from V and 8 bases from J, leaving 15 bases between. The CDR3 has 14 amino acids. CDR3 residues: CASSPLGVGEKLFF. Written as DNA, the CDR3 is TGTGCCAGCAGCCCCCTAGGGGTGGGGGAAAAACTGTTTTTT. Together with reference TRBV7-3 and TRBJ1-4, the CDR3 gives the full variable domain: GAGVSQTPSNKVTEKGKYVELRCDPISGHTALYWYRQSLGQGPEFLIYFQGTGAADDSGLPNDRFFAVRPEGSVSTLKIQRTERGDSAVYLCASSPLGVGEKLFFGSGTQLSVL.

V gene TRBV3-1 combines with J gene TRBJ1-2; weak D call: TRBD1 (5 bases). V gave up 5 bases and J gave up 7 bases, with 20 bases separating them. This CDR3 is 15 amino acids long. The germline gives CDR1 LGHDT, CDR2 YNNKEL (reference sequence). CDR3 coding DNA: TGTGCCAGCAGCGAAAATTTCGGGGGAACCTTTGGCTACACCTTC. It specifies CASSENFGGTFGYTF.

The gene calls are TRBV5-1 and TRBJ2-2; D call uncertain. Germline V CDR1 and CDR2: SGHRS, YFSETQ. The CDR3 length is 13 residues. V shed 5 bases and J shed 1 base, with 6 bases lying between them. The CDR3 loop is CASRTRNTGELFF. CDR3 DNA sequence: TGCGCCAGCAGAACACGGAACACCGGGGAGCTGTTTTTT.

A word on this clonotype: This sequence may be a read error, since a much larger clone differs from it by one base. The chain joins TRBV6-2 or TRBV6-3 to TRBJ1-1; TRBD1 matches at 7 bases. The germline V gene encodes CDR1 MNHEY and CDR2 SVGEGT. This CDR3 contains 14 residues. Losses at the gene ends were 10 bases for V and 4 bases for J; bases not matched to a gene: 12. CDR3 residues: CANRPGQVGTEAFF. CDR3 coding DNA: TGTGCCAACAGGCCCGGACAGGTTGGCACTGAAGCTTTCTTT.

The chain recombines TRBV7-3 with TRBJ2-3, with TRBD2 as a possible D gene (5 bases). Trimming pared 5 bases from V and 1 base from J, leaving 19 bases between. Germline V CDR1 and CDR2: SGHTA, FQGTGA. The CDR3 is made up of 17 amino acids. CDR3 DNA: TGTGCCAGCAGCCTTCTGGACTTGCGGGCCCGCACAGATACGCAGTATTTT. Its translation: CASSLLDLRARTDTQYF.

This clonotype was counted only a few times. The rearrangement uses TRBV11-1 and TRBJ1-1; D is possibly TRBD1 (5 bases). V gave up 3 bases and J gave up 5 bases, with 13 bases separating them. This CDR3 is built from 14 residues. From germline, CDR1 is SGHAT and CDR2 FQDESV (reference sequence). As DNA, the CDR3 is TGTGCCAGCAGCTTCCCAGGGTCTCTGACTGAAGCTTTCTTT. It codes for CASSFPGSLTEAFF.

This clonotype was counted many times. The gene calls are TRBV2 and TRBJ2-2; 9 bases are shared with TRBD1. This CDR3 has 15 amino acids. The V gene end was trimmed by 4 bases and the J gene end by 5 bases; junction bases not matched to a gene: 5. Per the germline V gene, CDR1 is SNHLY and CDR2 is FYNNEI. CDR3 sequence (DNA): TGTGCCAGCAGTGTGGACAGGGGCGGAACCGGGGAGCTGTTTTTT. Protein product: CASSVDRGGTGELFF.

The chain is built from TRBV7-8 and TRBJ2-7, with 8 bases aligning to TRBD2. The germline CDR1 and CDR2 sequences are SGHVS and FQNEAQ. The CDR3 is 15 amino acids. V was pared by 5 bases and J by 2 bases, with 8 bases of the junction left unmatched. CDR3 loop: CASSPPGLVAYEQYF. The CDR3 nucleotides are TGTGCCAGCAGCCCACCGGGACTAGTCGCCTACGAGCAGTACTTC.

This clonotype was seen a few times. This chain links TRBV5-1 with TRBJ2-1; D not resolved. V gave up 0 bases and J gave up 7 bases, with 5 bases separating them. The CDR3 covers 12 residues. In germline, CDR1 is SGHRS, CDR2 YFSETQ. The CDR3 nucleotides are TGCGCCAGCAGCTTGGACCAGAATGAGCAGTTCTTC. As protein: CASSLDQNEQFF.